This is a list of T cell receptor beta chains from one sample in a study of T cells in tuberculosis. Profiling relied on immunoSEQ multiplex PCR, and the TCRdb table lists in-frame clones only, not all of them. The sample has about 24,000 clones, roughly 96% seen once. The specimen sequenced was PBMCs. These TCRs come from a donor aged 10-30 years with latent tuberculosis or without tuberculosis infection. CDR3s include the opening cysteine and the closing phenylalanine or tryptophan. The order of the fields is J gene, V gene, D gene, CDR3 protein, CDR3 DNA. The D gene is left open where the match is weak.

>TRBJ2-4|TRBV4-1|TRBD2
CASSQDRNIAGNIQYF
TGCGCCAGCAGCCAAGATCGCAACATAGCGGGGAACATTCAGTACTTC
>TRBJ2-1|TRBV9|TRBD1
CASSVGPGGDYNEQFF
TGTGCCAGCAGCGTAGGACCAGGGGGCGACTACAATGAGCAGTTCTTC
>TRBJ2-1|TRBV18|.
CASSPGQGWNEQFF
TGTGCCAGCTCACCAGGGCAGGGTTGGAATGAGCAGTTCTTC
>TRBJ1-2|TRBV7-9|.
CASSPTENYGYTF
TGTGCCAGCAGCCCAACAGAGAACTATGGCTACACCTTC
>TRBJ2-1|TRBV6-4|TRBD2
CASSDSIGTSGDEQFF
TGTGCCAGCAGTGACTCAATAGGGACTAGCGGAGATGAGCAGTTCTTC
>TRBJ1-5|TRBV5-1|.
CASSITGNSNQPQHF
TGCGCCAGCAGCATAACAGGGAACAGCAATCAGCCCCAGCATTTT
>TRBJ1-1|TRBV7-9|.
CAIDRNTEAFF
TGTGCCATTGATAGGAACACTGAAGCTTTCTTT
>TRBJ1-4|TRBV2|.
CASSEALLGGTNEKLFF
TGTGCCAGCAGTGAAGCGCTCCTGGGGGGGACTAATGAAAAACTGTTTTTT
>TRBJ1-2|TRBV6-1|TRBD1
CASEGQGATNYGYTF
TGTGCCAGCGAGGGACAGGGGGCAACTAACTATGGCTACACCTTC
>TRBJ1-2|TRBV6-1|.
CASTRGDGYTF
TGTGCCAGCACCCGGGGAGACGGCTACACCTTC
>TRBJ2-3|TRBV5-1|TRBD2
CASGGGLYTDTQYF
TGCGCCAGCGGCGGGGGACTTTACACAGATACGCAGTATTTT